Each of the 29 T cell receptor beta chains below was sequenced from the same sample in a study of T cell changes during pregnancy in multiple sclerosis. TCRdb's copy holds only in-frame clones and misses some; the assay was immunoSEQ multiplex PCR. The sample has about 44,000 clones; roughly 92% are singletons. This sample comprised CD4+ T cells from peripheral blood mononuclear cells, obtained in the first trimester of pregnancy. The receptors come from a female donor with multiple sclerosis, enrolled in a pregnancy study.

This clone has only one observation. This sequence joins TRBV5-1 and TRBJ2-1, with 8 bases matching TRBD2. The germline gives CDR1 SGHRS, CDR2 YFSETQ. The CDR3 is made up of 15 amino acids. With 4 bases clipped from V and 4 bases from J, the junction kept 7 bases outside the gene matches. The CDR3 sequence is CASSVTAGVYNEQFF. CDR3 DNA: TGCGCCAGCAGCGTCACAGCGGGAGTATACAATGAGCAGTTCTTC.

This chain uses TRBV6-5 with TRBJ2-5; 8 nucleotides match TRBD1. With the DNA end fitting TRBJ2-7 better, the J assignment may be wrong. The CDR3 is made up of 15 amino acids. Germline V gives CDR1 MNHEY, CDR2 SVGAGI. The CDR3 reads CASSFRQGQSYEQYF. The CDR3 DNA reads TGTGCCAGCAGTTTCCGACAGGGGCAGTCCTACGAGCAGTACTTC.

CDR3 nucleotide sequence: TGTGCCAGCAGCTCCCGGACTAGCGGGATTCCCCATGAGCAGTTCTTC. Translating gives CASSSRTSGIPHEQFF. The gene calls are TRBV11-3 and TRBJ2-1, with 12 bases aligning to TRBD2. With V trimmed by 4 bases and J by 8 bases, 9 bases remained unmatched. This CDR3 spans 16 amino acids. Germline CDR1 and CDR2: SGHNT and YENEEA.

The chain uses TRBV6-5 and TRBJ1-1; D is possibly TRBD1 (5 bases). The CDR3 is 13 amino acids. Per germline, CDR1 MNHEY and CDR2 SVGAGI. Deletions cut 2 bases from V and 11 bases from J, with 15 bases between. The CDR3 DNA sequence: TGTGCCAGCAGTTACAAGGAGGGACTCGTCGCTTTCTTT. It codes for CASSYKEGLVAFF.

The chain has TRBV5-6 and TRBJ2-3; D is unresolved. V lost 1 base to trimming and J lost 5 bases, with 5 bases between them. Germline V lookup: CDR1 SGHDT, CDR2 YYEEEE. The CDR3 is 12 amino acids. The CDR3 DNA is TGTGCCAGCAGCTTGTCCCAAGATACGCAGTATTTT. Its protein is CASSLSQDTQYF.

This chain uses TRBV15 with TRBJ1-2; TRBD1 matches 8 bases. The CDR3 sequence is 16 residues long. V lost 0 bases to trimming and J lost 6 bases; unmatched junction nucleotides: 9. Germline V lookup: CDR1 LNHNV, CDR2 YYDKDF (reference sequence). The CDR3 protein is CATSREQARGRNGYTF. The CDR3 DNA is TGTGCCACCAGCAGAGAGCAAGCCAGGGGGCGGAATGGCTACACCTTC.

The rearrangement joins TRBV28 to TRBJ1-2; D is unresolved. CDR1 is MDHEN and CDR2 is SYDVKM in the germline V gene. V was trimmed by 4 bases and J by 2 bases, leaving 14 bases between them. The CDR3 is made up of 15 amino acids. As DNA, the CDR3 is TGTGCCAGCAGTTCCATCCCCCGGTCGAACTATGGCTACACCTTC. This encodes CASSSIPRSNYGYTF.

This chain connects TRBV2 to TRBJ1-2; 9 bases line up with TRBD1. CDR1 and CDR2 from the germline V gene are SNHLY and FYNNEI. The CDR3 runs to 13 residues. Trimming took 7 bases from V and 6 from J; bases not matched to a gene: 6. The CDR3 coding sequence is TGTGCCAGCACGGGGACAGGGAAGAATGGCTACACCTTC. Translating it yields CASTGTGKNGYTF.

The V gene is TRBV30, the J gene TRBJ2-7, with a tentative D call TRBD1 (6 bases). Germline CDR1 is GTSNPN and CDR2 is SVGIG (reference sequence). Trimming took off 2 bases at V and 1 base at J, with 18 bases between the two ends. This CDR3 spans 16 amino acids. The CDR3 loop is CAWSLPWEDRSYEQYF. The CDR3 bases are TGTGCCTGGAGTTTACCTTGGGAAGACAGGTCCTACGAGCAGTACTTC.

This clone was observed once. CDR3 region: CASRQERDSYNEQFF. CDR3 DNA: TGCGCCAGCAGGCAGGAGCGGGATTCCTACAATGAGCAGTTCTTC. The chain joins TRBV4-1 to TRBJ2-1; TRBD2 matches at 7 bases. The trim removed 6 bases at V and 1 base at J, leaving 6 bases unmatched. This CDR3 contains 15 residues. CDR1 and CDR2 (germline): MGHRA, YSYEKL.

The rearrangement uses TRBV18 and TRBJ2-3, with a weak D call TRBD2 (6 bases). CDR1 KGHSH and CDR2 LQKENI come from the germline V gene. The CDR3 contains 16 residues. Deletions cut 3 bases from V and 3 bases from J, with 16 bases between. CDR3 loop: CASSPPLEGNTDTQYF. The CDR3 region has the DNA TGTGCCAGCTCACCCCCCTTGGAGGGAAATACAGATACGCAGTATTTT.

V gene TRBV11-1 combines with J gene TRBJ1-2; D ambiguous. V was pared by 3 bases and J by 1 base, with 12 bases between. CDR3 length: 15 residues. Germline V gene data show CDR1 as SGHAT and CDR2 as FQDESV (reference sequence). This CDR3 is CASSFDEGNNYGYTF. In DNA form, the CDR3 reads TGTGCCAGCAGCTTTGACGAGGGAAATAACTATGGCTACACCTTC. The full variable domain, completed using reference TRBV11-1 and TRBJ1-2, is EAEVAQSPRYKITEKSQAVAFWCDPISGHATLYWYRQILGQGPELLVQFQDESVVDDSQLPKDRFSAERLKGVDSTLKIQPAELGDSAMYLCASSFDEGNNYGYTFGSGTRLTVV.

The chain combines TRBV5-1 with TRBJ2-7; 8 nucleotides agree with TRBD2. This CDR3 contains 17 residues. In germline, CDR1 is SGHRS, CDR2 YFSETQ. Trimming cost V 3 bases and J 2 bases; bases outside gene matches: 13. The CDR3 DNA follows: TGCGCCAGCAGCTCGGGGGGGGGTAGCGGGATGACCTACGAGCAGTACTTC. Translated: CASSSGGGSGMTYEQYF. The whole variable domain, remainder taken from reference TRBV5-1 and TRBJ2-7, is KAGVTQTPRYLIKTRGQQVTLSCSPISGHRSVSWYQQTPGQGLQFLFEYFSETQRNKGNFPGRFSGRQFSNSRSEMNVSTLELGDSALYLCASSSGGGSGMTYEQYFGPGTRLTVT.

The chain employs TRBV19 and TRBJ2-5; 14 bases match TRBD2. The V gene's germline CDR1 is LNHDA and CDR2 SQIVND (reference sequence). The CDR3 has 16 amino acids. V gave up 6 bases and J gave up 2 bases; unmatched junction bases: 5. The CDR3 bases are TGTGCCAGTAGCCCGGGACTAGCGGGGGCTCAAGAGACCCAGTACTTC. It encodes CASSPGLAGAQETQYF.

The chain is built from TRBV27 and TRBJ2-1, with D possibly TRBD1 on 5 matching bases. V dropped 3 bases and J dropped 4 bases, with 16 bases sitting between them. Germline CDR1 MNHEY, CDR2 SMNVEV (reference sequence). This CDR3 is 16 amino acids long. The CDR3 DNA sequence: TGTGCCAGCAGTTTGTACCAGGGTTTGTTTTACAATGAGCAGTTCTTC. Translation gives CASSLYQGLFYNEQFF.

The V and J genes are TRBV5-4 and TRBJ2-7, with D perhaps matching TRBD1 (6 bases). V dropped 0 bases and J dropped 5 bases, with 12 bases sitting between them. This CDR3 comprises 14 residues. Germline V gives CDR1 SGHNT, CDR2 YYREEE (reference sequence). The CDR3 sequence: CASSLGGGRNEQYF. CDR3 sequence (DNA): TGTGCCAGCAGCTTGGGAGGGGGAAGGAACGAGCAGTACTTC.

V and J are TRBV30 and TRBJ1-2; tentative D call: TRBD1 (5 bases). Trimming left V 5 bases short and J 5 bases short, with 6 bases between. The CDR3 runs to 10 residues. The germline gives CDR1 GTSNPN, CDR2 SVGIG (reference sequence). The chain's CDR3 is CAWSGYGYTF. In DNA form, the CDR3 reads TGTGCCTGGTCAGGGTATGGCTACACCTTC.

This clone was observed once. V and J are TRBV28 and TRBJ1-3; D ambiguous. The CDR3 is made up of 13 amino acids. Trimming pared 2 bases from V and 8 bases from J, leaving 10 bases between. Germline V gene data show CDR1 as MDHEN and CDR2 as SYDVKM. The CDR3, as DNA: TGTGCCAGCAGTTTACCCCTCAGTTACACCATATATTTT. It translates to CASSLPLSYTIYF.

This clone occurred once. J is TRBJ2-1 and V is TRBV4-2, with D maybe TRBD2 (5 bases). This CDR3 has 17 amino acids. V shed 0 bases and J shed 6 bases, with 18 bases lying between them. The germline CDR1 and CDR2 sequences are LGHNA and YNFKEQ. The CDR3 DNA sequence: TGTGCCAGCAGCCAAGATCTAAGGCTGAGGGTGTCCAATGAGCAGTTCTTC. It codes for CASSQDLRLRVSNEQFF.

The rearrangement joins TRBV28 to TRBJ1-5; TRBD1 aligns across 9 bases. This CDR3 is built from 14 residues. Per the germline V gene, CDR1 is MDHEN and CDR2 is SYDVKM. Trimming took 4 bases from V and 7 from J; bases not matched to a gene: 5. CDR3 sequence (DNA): TGTGCCAGCAGTTCGGGACAGGGTCGCCAGCCCCAGCATTTT. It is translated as CASSSGQGRQPQHF.

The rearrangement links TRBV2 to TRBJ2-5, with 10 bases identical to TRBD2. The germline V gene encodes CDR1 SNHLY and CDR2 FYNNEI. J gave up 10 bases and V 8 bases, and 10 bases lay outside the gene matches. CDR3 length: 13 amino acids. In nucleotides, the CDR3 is TGTGCCAGCTGGGCAGCGGGAGGGCTGGTCCAGTACTTC. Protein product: CASWAAGGLVQYF.

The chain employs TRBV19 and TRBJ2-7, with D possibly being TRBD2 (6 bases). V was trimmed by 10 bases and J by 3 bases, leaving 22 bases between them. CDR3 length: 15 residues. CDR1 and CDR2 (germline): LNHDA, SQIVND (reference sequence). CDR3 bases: TGTGCCACCAGGGACCGGGGGAACGTGGTCTACGAGCAGTACTTC. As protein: CATRDRGNVVYEQYF.

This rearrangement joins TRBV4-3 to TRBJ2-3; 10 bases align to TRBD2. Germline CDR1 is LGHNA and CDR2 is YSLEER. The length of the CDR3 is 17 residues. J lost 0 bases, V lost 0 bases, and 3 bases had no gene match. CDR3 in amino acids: CASSQDAGLASTDTQYF. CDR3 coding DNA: TGCGCCAGCAGCCAAGATGCGGGACTAGCGAGCACAGATACGCAGTATTTT.

The CDR3 DNA reads as TGTGCCAGCAGGACGGGACTGAACAATCAGCCCCAGCATTTT. The encoded protein is CASRTGLNNQPQHF. The rearrangement uses TRBV6-1 and TRBJ1-5; weak D call: TRBD1 (5 bases). Trimming took off 6 bases at V and 3 bases at J, with 12 bases between the two ends. Germline lookup yields CDR1 MNHNS and CDR2 SASEGT. This CDR3 contains 14 residues.

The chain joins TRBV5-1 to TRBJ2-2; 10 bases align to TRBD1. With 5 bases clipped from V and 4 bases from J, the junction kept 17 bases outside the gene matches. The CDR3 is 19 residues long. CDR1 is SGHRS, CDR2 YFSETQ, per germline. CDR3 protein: CASRNPGTGVAWGTGELFF. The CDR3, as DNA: TGCGCCAGCAGGAACCCCGGGACAGGGGTGGCCTGGGGCACCGGGGAGCTGTTTTTT.

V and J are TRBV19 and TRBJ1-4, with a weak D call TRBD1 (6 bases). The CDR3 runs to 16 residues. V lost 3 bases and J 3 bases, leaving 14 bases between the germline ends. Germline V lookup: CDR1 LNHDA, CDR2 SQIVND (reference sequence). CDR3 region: CASSILQGTANEKLFF. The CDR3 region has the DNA TGTGCCAGTAGTATTCTCCAGGGGACCGCTAATGAAAAACTGTTTTTT.

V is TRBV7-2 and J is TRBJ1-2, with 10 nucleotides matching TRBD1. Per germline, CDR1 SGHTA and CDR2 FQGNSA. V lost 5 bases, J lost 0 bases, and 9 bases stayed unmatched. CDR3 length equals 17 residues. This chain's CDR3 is CASSPRDRGRANYGYTF. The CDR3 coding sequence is TGTGCCAGCAGCCCCCGGGACAGGGGCCGAGCTAACTATGGCTACACCTTC.

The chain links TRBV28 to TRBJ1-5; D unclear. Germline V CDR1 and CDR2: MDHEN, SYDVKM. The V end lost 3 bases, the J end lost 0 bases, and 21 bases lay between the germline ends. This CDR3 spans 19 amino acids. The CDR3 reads CASSFTRSFMGDSNQPQHF. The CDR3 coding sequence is TGTGCCAGCAGTTTTACGCGGTCATTTATGGGTGATAGCAATCAGCCCCAGCATTTT.

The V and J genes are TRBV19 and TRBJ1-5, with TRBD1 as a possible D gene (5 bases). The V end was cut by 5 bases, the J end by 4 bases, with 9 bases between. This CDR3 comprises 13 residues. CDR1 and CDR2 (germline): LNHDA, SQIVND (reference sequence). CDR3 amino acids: CASSDSPNQPQHF. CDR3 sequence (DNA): TGTGCCAGTAGTGACAGCCCTAATCAGCCCCAGCATTTT.